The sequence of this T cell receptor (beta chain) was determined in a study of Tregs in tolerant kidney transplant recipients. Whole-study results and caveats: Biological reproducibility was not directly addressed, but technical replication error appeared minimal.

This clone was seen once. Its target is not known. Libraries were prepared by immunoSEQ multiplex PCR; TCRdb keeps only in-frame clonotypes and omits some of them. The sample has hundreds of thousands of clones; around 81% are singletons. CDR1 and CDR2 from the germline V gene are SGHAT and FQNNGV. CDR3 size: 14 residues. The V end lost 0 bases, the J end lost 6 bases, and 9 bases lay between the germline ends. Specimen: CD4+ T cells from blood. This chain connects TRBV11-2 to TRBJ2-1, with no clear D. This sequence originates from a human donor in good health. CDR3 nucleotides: TGTGCCAGCAGCTTAGATAATCCCGGCAATGAGCAGTTCTTC. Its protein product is CASSLDNPGNEQFF. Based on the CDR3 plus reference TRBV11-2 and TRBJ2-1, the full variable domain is EAGVAQSPRYKIIEKRQSVAFWCNPISGHATLYWYQQILGQGPKLLIQFQNNGVVDDSQLPKDRFSAERLKGVDSTLKIQPAKLEDSAVYLCASSLDNPGNEQFFGPGTRLTVL.